These 15 T cell receptor beta chains share one sample of origin, sequenced in a study of T cell changes during pregnancy in multiple sclerosis. Sequenced by immunoSEQ multiplex PCR; TCRdb stores in-frame clones only, minus some. This table has roughly 93,000 clones, 85% to 95% appearing once. Sequenced material: peripheral blood, taken before pregnancy. The receptors stem from a female donor with multiple sclerosis, enrolled in a pregnancy study.

The V and J genes are TRBV5-1 and TRBJ2-7; weak D call: TRBD1 (6 bases). The CDR3 sequence is 14 residues long. Germline-derived CDR1 and CDR2 are SGHRS and YFSETQ. Trimming left V 1 base short and J 3 bases short, with 11 bases between. The CDR3: CASSLQAGDYEQYF. As DNA, the CDR3 is TGCGCCAGCAGCTTGCAGGCAGGGGACTACGAGCAGTACTTC.

The chain links TRBV28 to TRBJ1-1; possibly TRBD1 for D (6 bases). Germline V gene lookup returns CDR1 MDHEN and CDR2 SYDVKM. V was clipped by 5 bases and J by 8 bases, with 9 bases between them. This CDR3 region has 11 residues. CDR3 nucleotides: TGTGCCAGCAGTAGACAGGACGAAGCTTTCTTT. Translation: CASSRQDEAFF.

This chain connects TRBV5-1 to TRBJ1-2; a possible D gene is TRBD1 (6 bases). CDR3 length equals 13 residues. V lost 2 bases and J 6 bases, leaving 11 bases between the germline ends. CDR1 is SGHRS, CDR2 YFSETQ, per germline. DNA of the CDR3: TGCGCCAGCAGCTTAACAGGGATAGATGGCTACACCTTC. Protein: CASSLTGIDGYTF.

The chain is built from TRBV7-3 and TRBJ2-1, with D maybe TRBD1 (5 bases). Germline lookup yields CDR1 SGHTA and CDR2 FQGTGA. Trimming left V 3 bases short and J 8 bases short, with 8 bases between. The CDR3 covers 12 residues. In DNA, the CDR3 is TGTGCCAGCAGCTTTAGGGGTGATGAGCAGTTCTTC. Protein: CASSFRGDEQFF.

V is TRBV12-1 and J is TRBJ2-7; the table's D gene call, TRBD1, was not cross checked with the DNA. TRBV12-1 is described as a pseudogene. The CDR3 consists of 14 residues. The CDR3 DNA sequence: TGTGCCAGCAGCTCCTGGGACAGGGAGCACGAGCAGTACTTC. Amino acid sequence: CASSSWDREHEQYF.

The chain couples TRBV2 to TRBJ2-3; 10 bases are shared with TRBD2. This CDR3 comprises 14 residues. The junction had 3 bases not matched to a gene; V was cut back by 7 bases and J by 2 bases. Germline values: CDR1 SNHLY, CDR2 FYNNEI. The CDR3: CASMTSGPTDTQYF. The CDR3 DNA is TGTGCCAGCATGACTAGCGGGCCCACAGATACGCAGTATTTT.

The CDR3 reads CASSPTGNNQPQHF. For the CDR3, the DNA is TGTGCCAGCTCACCGACAGGCAACAATCAGCCCCAGCATTTT. V usage is TRBV18 and J usage is TRBJ1-5; a weak D match, TRBD1 (6 bases). Germline V lookup: CDR1 KGHSH, CDR2 LQKENI. There are 14 residues in the CDR3. Trimming stripped 3 bases from V and 3 bases from J, with 9 bases between.

The chain recombines TRBV6-1 with TRBJ2-1; the D gene is possibly TRBD2 (5 bases). The CDR3 extends over 15 amino acids. From germline, CDR1 is MNHNS and CDR2 SASEGT. Trimming cost V 1 base and J 2 bases, with 9 bases left between them. The CDR3 DNA reads as TGTGCCAGCAGTGAAGAAGGAGGCCCCTACAATGAGCAGTTCTTC. It translates to CASSEEGGPYNEQFF.

This sequence joins TRBV6-5 and TRBJ2-5; D is ambiguous. Germline CDR1 MNHEY, CDR2 SVGAGI. The V and J ends lost 0 bases and 4 bases respectively, with 9 bases between them. There are 14 residues in the CDR3. CDR3 region: CASSYSFRRETQYF. The CDR3 DNA reads TGTGCCAGCAGTTACTCTTTCCGGAGAGAGACCCAGTACTTC.

This sequence joins TRBV20-1 and TRBJ2-7; the match to TRBD2 covers 10 bases. J gave up 13 bases and V 5 bases, and 8 bases lay outside the gene matches. Germline lookup yields CDR1 DFQATT and CDR2 SNEGSKA (reference sequence). The CDR3 is made up of 11 amino acids. The CDR3 DNA reads as TGCAGTGCTTCTAGCGGGGGCCTGAATTACTTC. Translated: CSASSGGLNYF.

The chain joins TRBV19 to TRBJ1-4; the match to TRBD1 covers 10 bases. This CDR3 comprises 15 residues. Germline CDR1 is LNHDA and CDR2 is SQIVND (reference sequence). The trim removed 5 bases at V and 7 bases at J, leaving 7 bases unmatched. The CDR3 loop is CASSPMTGGFEKLFF. The CDR3 coding sequence is TGTGCCAGTAGTCCGATGACAGGGGGCTTTGAAAAACTGTTTTTT.

Here the CDR3 reads CASSQGTYFETQYF. The CDR3 DNA reads TGTGCCAGCAGCCAAGGGACTTACTTTGAGACCCAGTACTTC. V gene TRBV16 combines with J gene TRBJ2-5, with D possibly being TRBD2 (6 bases). V was trimmed by 2 bases and J by 5 bases, leaving 12 bases between them. Germline V gene data show CDR1 as KGHSY and CDR2 as FQNENV. This CDR3 region has 14 residues.

This clone was detected a few times. The CDR3 DNA follows: TGTGCCAGCAGCGAATCCGGGGACAATCAGCCCCAGCATTTT. Residues: CASSESGDNQPQHF. V gene TRBV28 combines with J gene TRBJ1-5; D is ambiguous. The germline V gene has CDR1 MDHEN and CDR2 SYDVKM. V shed 6 bases and J shed 3 bases, with 12 bases lying between them. This CDR3 is built from 14 residues. Looking up the rest from reference TRBV28 and TRBJ1-5 gives the full variable domain: DVKVTQSSRYLVKRTGEKVFLECVQDMDHENMFWYRQDPGLGLRLIYFSYDVKMKEKGDIPEGYSVSREKKERFSLILESASTNQTSMYLCASSESGDNQPQHFGDGTRLSIL.

This rearrangement joins TRBV27 to TRBJ1-1; TRBD1 agrees at 7 bases. V trimming: 5 bases; J trimming: 11 bases; junction bases outside the gene matches: 8. In germline, CDR1 is MNHEY, CDR2 SMNVEV (reference sequence). The CDR3 consists of 12 residues. The CDR3 spells CASSPGTAKAFF. The CDR3 DNA reads TGTGCCAGCAGTCCCGGGACAGCGAAGGCTTTCTTT.

This clone was counted a single time. The chain uses TRBV4-3 and TRBJ2-7, with 10 bases that match TRBD2. Trimming cost V 0 bases and J 5 bases; bases outside gene matches: 10. The CDR3 is made up of 17 amino acids. Germline V CDR1 and CDR2: LGHNA, YSLEER. CDR3 DNA: TGCGCCAGCAGCCAAGACTATCTGGGGCTAGCGGGGGACGAGCAGTACTTC. It is translated as CASSQDYLGLAGDEQYF.